Listed here are 11 T cell receptor beta chains from one sample, sequenced in a study of T-cell memory formation after mild COVID-19. TCRdb redid the calling of the 5' RACE reads with MiXCR, one entry per CDR3 protein. The table has 180,000 or so distinct CDR3 sequences, 11% seen once; the top ten hold 3.8%. Sequenced input: PBMCs or a T cell subset sorted from them (not recorded which). The receptors shown here come from a man aged 18-30 years who had mild COVID-19 (a few samples of this study predate the infection). Cell type and time point are not known.

J is TRBJ2-3 and V is TRBV29-1; D is unclear. Germline CDR1 SQVTM, CDR2 ANQGSEA. V was cut by 7 bases and J by 0 bases, with 8 bases left in between. The CDR3 covers 12 residues. DNA for the CDR3: TGCAGCGCCCCCCGTAGCACAGATACGCAGTATTTT. Translation: CSAPRSTDTQYF.

In its sample, this clonotype was seen a few times. V is TRBV18 and J is TRBJ2-3, with D unclear. The CDR3 runs to 14 residues. Germline loops: CDR1 KGHSH, CDR2 LQKENI. Trimming pared 0 bases from V and 2 bases from J, leaving 6 bases between. CDR3 region: CASSPPTHTDTQYF. The CDR3 bases are TGTGCCAGCTCACCACCGACCCACACAGATACGCAGTATTTT.

V and J are TRBV28 and TRBJ1-5; D possibly corresponds to TRBD1 (5 bases). Germline-derived CDR1 and CDR2 are MDHEN and SYDVKM. This CDR3 has 15 residues. Between the trimmed V and J ends, which lost 3 bases and 2 bases, there was a span of 11 bases. The CDR3 sequence: CASSLGRAGNQPQHF. The CDR3 nucleotides are TGTGCCAGCAGTTTGGGCAGGGCGGGCAATCAGCCCCAGCATTTT.

This chain joins TRBV4-1 and TRBJ1-1; no reliable D call. Germline V gene data show CDR1 as MGHRA and CDR2 as YSYEKL. This CDR3 comprises 14 residues. V shed 6 bases and J shed 1 base, with 12 bases lying between them. This CDR3 reads CASRGPTENTEAFF. In nucleotides, the CDR3 is TGCGCCAGCAGAGGACCGACGGAGAACACTGAAGCTTTCTTT.

This clonotype has a count of ten or more. The chain links TRBV12-3 or TRBV12-4 to TRBJ1-2, with 7 bases that match TRBD1. This CDR3 comprises 12 residues. Unmatched junction bases numbered 6, after V lost 8 bases and J lost 6 bases. The CDR3 DNA is TGTGCCAGCCGGCGAGGGGGCGATGGCTACACCTTC. It yields the protein CASRRGGDGYTF.

This clonotype was counted between two and nine times. The gene calls are TRBV24-1 and TRBJ2-1; 11 nucleotides match TRBD2. The length of the CDR3 is 15 residues. Germline loops: CDR1 KGHDR, CDR2 SFDVKD. V shed 4 bases, J shed 9 bases, and the junction held 7 bases outside the gene matches. The CDR3 DNA reads as TGTGCCACCAGTGAATCTAGCGGGGGGCCGATTGAGCAGTTCTTC. This sequence encodes CATSESSGGPIEQFF.

This chain joins TRBV12-3 or TRBV12-4 and TRBJ2-5; 7 bases agree with TRBD1. V shed 5 bases and J 3 bases; nucleotides not matched to a gene: 3. CDR3 length equals 13 residues. The CDR3 sequence is CASSTGVKETQYF. CDR3 in DNA: TGTGCCAGCAGTACAGGGGTCAAAGAGACCCAGTACTTC.

This clonotype was counted ten times or more. This rearrangement joins TRBV6-5 to TRBJ1-6; 8 bases match TRBD1. The CDR3 spans 15 residues. The V gene end was trimmed by 5 bases and the J gene end by 6 bases; junction bases not matched to a gene: 6. CDR1 and CDR2 (germline): MNHEY, SVGAGI. The DNA of the CDR3 is TGTGCCAGCAGTCGCGGGGGGACAGGTAATTCACCCCTCCACTTT. Encoded protein: CASSRGGTGNSPLHF.

The V call is TRBV7-9, the J call TRBJ2-5, with unresolved D. This CDR3 contains 13 residues. The germline V gene encodes CDR1 SEHNR and CDR2 FQNEAQ (reference sequence). V was clipped by 11 bases and J by 4 bases, with 17 bases between them. CDR3 loop: CACDPLERETQYF. Written as DNA, the CDR3 is TGTGCCTGCGACCCTCTTGAGAGAGAGACCCAGTACTTC.

Written as DNA, the CDR3 is TGTGCCAGTAGTACCAACAGCCAAGAGACCCAGTACTTC. This gives the protein CASSTNSQETQYF. J is TRBJ2-5 and V is TRBV19; D unclear. Between the trimmed V and J ends, which lost 4 bases and 1 base, there was a span of 7 bases. Germline V CDR1 and CDR2: LNHDA, SQIVND (reference sequence). The CDR3 runs to 13 residues.

CDR3 coding DNA: TGTGCCAGTACCCTAAGGTTTAGTGAAGCTTTCTTT. Protein sequence: CASTLRFSEAFF. The chain has TRBV2 and TRBJ1-1; D not certain. Trimming cost V 9 bases and J 7 bases, with 15 bases left between them. This CDR3 is 12 amino acids long. CDR1 SNHLY and CDR2 FYNNEI come from the germline V gene.